Each of the 3 T cell receptor beta chains below was sequenced from the same sample in a study of T-cell reconstitution after alpha-beta-depleted transplantation in children. Molecular barcoding with unique molecular identifiers was used for the TCRbeta library. TCRdb reprocessed the PCR reads via MiXCR and lists one record per CDR3 protein. Among approximately 150,000 distinct CDR3 sequences listed, 8.5% to 10% were seen once. The sequencing used PBMCs, mostly from graft donor cells, collected 180 days after TCRalphabeta/CD19-depleted stem cell transplant. Every receptor here comes from a female patient aged 2 to 10 who had a stem cell transplant for congenital amegakaryocytic thrombocytopenia, so the T cells may come from the graft donor.

V and J are TRBV20-1 and TRBJ2-7; D gene unclear. The germline CDR1 and CDR2 sequences are DFQATT and SNEGSKA (reference sequence). CDR3 length: 10 amino acids. The V end was cut by 6 bases, the J end by 5 bases, with 8 bases between. For the CDR3, the DNA is TGCAGTGCGACCCTAGACGAGCAGTACTTC. Translating it yields CSATLDEQYF.

At least ten counts were recorded for this clonotype. The chain employs TRBV10-3 and TRBJ1-1; the match to TRBD1 covers 7 bases. V lost 3 bases and J lost 0; bases outside the gene matches: 4. From germline, CDR1 is ENHRY and CDR2 SYGVKD. The CDR3 totals 15 residues. The CDR3 here is CAISDEGALNTEAFF. In nucleotides, the CDR3 is TGTGCCATCAGTGACGAGGGGGCTTTGAACACTGAAGCTTTCTTT.

This clonotype occurred a few times. The CDR3 sequence is CASSPGHHYEQYF. CDR3 DNA: TGTGCCAGCAGTCCCGGGCATCACTACGAGCAGTACTTC. The V call is TRBV6-1, the J call TRBJ2-7; no firm D call. V gave up 5 bases and J gave up 3 bases, with 11 bases separating them. This CDR3 comprises 13 residues. Per the germline V gene, CDR1 is MNHNS and CDR2 is SASEGT.